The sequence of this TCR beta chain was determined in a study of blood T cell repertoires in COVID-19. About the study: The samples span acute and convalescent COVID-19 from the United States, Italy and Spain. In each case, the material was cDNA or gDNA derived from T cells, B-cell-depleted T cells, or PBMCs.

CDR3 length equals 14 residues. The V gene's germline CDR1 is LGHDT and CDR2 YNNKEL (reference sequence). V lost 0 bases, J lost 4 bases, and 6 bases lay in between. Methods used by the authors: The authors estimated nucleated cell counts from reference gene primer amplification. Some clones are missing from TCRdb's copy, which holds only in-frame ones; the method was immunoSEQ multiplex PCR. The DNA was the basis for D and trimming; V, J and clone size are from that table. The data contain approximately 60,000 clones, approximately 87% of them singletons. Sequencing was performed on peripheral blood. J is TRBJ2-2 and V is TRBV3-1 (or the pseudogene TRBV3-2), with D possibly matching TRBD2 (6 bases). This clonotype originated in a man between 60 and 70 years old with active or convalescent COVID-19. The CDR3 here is CASSQEGGTGELFF. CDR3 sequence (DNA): TGTGCCAGCAGCCAAGAGGGGGGCACCGGGGAGCTGTTTTTT.